A selection of T cell receptor beta chains follows, all from one sample in a study of T cells after yellow fever vaccination. TCRdb independently ran MiXCR on the 5' RACE reads; one entry per CDR3 protein. The table lists under 700,000 distinct CDR3 sequences, about a sixth of them singletons, with roughly a sixth in the top ten. Specimen: PBMCs, collected 5 days after the first yellow fever vaccination. All receptors come from a man aged 18 to 35 who received the YFV17D yellow fever vaccine. CDR3s leave out the opening cysteine and the closing phenylalanine or tryptophan. The order of the fields is V gene, CDR3 protein.

TRBV12-3/TRBV12-4,ASSAGTQY
TRBV6-1,ASSPSYWDGNYGYT
TRBV12-5,ASGLLGLVRIDTQY
TRBV6-2/TRBV6-3,ASSSIRGPLGQPQH
TRBV4-1,ASTYSGLDTGELF
TRBV20-1,SARTGLGNGAF
TRBV18,ASSPVNENYGYT
TRBV6-1,ASSKIYRDTYSPLH
TRBV29-1,SVDIAGGKPNEQF
TRBV6-1,ASSRDRGRTQETQY
TRBV5-1,ASSLPGQETQY
TRBV12-3/TRBV12-4,ASSYSDNYNEQF
TRBV20-1,SASQLNNEKLF
TRBV4-3,ASSPLPGGGYT
TRBV5-1,ASSTGGTGTGELF
TRBV20-1,SARPRDRGSDTQY
TRBV28,ASARGGVWGDTQY
TRBV7-6,ASSLFASTDTQY
TRBV7-8,ASSLDLIGNQPQH
TRBV28,ASSNRDDTDTQY
TRBV24-1,ATSDAGSYNEQF
TRBV7-9,ASSSLGGYAEAF
TRBV24-1,ATRQGELAKNIQY